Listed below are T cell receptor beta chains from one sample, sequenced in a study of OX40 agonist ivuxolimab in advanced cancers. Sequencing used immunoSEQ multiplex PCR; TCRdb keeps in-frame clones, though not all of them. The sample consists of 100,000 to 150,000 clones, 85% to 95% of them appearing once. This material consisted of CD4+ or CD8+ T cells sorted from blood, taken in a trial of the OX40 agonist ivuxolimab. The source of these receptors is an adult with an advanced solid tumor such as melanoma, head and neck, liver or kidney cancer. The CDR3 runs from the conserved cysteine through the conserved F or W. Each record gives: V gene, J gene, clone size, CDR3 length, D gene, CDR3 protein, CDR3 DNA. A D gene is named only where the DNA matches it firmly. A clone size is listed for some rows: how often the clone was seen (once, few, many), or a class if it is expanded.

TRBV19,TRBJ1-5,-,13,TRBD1,CASSILTGEPQHF,TGTGCCAGTAGTATCTTAACAGGGGAGCCCCAGCATTTT
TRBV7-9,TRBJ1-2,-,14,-,CASSLGTESYGYTF,TGTGCCAGCAGCTTAGGAACCGAAAGCTATGGCTACACCTTC
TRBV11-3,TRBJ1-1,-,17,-,CASSLEIWGLENTEAFF,TGTGCCAGCAGCTTAGAGATCTGGGGGCTGGAGAACACTGAAGCTTTCTTT
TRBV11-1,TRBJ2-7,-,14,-,CASSLAGAAYEQYF,TGTGCCAGCAGCTTAGCGGGAGCAGCCTACGAGCAGTACTTC
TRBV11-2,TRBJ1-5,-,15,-,CASSPSTGGNQPQHF,TGTGCCAGCAGCCCCTCCACCGGTGGCAATCAGCCCCAGCATTTT
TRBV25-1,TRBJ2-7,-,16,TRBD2,CASSGRRLAGAYEQYF,TGTGCCAGCAGTGGACGAAGACTAGCGGGGGCGTACGAGCAGTACTTC
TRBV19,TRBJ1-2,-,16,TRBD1,CASSWTRDSENSSPTF,TGTGCCAGTAGTTGGACCCGGGACAGCGAAAACTCTTCACCCACCTTC
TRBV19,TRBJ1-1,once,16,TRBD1,CASSISSDRENTEAFF,TGTGCCAGTAGTATTTCATCGGACAGGGAGAACACTGAAGCTTTCTTT
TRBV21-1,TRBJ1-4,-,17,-,CASSTRTGPATNEKLFF,TGTGCCAGCAGCACAAGGACAGGGCCAGCAACTAATGAAAAACTGTTTTTT
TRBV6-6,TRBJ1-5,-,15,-,CASSYSKLSNQPQHF,TGTGCCAGCAGTTACTCGAAGCTGAGCAATCAGCCCCAGCATTTT
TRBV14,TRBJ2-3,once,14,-,CASSRRLGGDTQYF,TGTGCCAGCAGCCGTCGACTCGGGGGAGATACGCAGTATTTT
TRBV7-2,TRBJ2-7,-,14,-,CASSFTRIAYEQYF,TGTGCCAGCAGCTTCACCCGTATAGCCTACGAGCAGTACTTC
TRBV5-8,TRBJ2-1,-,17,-,CASSLVVVLGFSNEQFF,TGTGCCAGCAGCTTGGTTGTTGTGTTGGGTTTCTCCAATGAGCAGTTCTTC
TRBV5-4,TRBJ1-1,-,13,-,CASSLIPDTEAFF,TGTGCCAGCAGCTTGATACCCGACACTGAAGCTTTCTTT
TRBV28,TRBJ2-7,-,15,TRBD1,CASSLPQGAGHEQYF,TGTGCCAGCAGTCTCCCTCAGGGGGCAGGGCACGAGCAGTACTTC
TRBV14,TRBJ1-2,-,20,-,CASSRVLTGRRLPSNYGYTF,TGTGCCAGCAGCCGAGTTTTGACAGGCCGCAGGCTTCCTTCTAACTATGGCTACACCTTC
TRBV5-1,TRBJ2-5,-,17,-,CASSSGRRSPSGETQYF,TGCGCCAGCAGCTCGGGGAGGCGGAGCCCCTCCGGAGAGACCCAGTACTTC
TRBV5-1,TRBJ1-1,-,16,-,CASTRDHGGKNTEAFF,TGCGCCAGCACCCGGGACCATGGGGGGAAGAACACTGAAGCTTTCTTT
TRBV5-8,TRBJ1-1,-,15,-,CASSSGDRMNTEAFF,TGTGCCAGCAGCTCTGGAGACAGGATGAACACTGAAGCTTTCTTT
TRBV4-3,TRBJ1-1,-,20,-,CASSQVVPLGMARGGTEAFF,TGCGCCAGCAGCCAAGTCGTTCCTCTCGGTATGGCCAGGGGAGGGACTGAAGCTTTCTTT
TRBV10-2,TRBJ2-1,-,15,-,CASSDFGGRRDEQFF,TGCGCCAGCAGTGACTTTGGGGGGAGGCGGGATGAGCAGTTCTTC
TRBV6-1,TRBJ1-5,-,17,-,CASSGPGQTFSNQPQHF,TGTGCCAGCAGTGGTCCGGGACAAACTTTTAGCAATCAGCCCCAGCATTTT
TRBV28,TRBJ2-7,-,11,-,CASSDRYEQYF,TGTGCCAGCAGCGATAGATACGAGCAGTACTTC
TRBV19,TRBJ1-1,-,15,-,CASSMGQVLNTEAFF,TGTGCCAGTAGTATGGGGCAGGTCTTGAACACTGAAGCTTTCTTT
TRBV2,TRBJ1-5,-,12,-,CASSELWDTQHF,TGTGCCAGCAGTGAATTGTGGGACACCCAGCATTTT
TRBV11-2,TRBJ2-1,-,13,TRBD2,CASSPGGGREQFF,TGTGCCAGCAGCCCCGGGGGGGGTCGTGAGCAGTTCTTC
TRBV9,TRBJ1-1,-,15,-,CASSVVPRMDTEAFF,TGTGCCAGCAGCGTAGTCCCTCGCATGGACACTGAAGCTTTCTTT
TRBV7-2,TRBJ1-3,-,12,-,CASSSPGNTIYF,TGTGCCAGCAGCTCCCCAGGAAACACCATATATTTT
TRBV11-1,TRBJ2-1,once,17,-,CASSLPASTVSYNEQFF,TGTGCCAGCAGCTTACCCGCCTCGACAGTCTCCTACAATGAGCAGTTCTTC
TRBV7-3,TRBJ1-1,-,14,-,CASSLGQSNTEAFF,TGTGCCAGCAGCCTAGGACAGTCGAACACTGAAGCTTTCTTT
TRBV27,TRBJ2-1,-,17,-,CASSFFWGGSSYNEQFF,TGTGCCAGCAGTTTTTTTTGGGGGGGCAGCTCCTACAATGAGCAGTTCTTC
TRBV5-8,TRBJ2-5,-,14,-,CASTKQGLWETQYF,TGTGCCAGCACAAAACAAGGTCTCTGGGAGACCCAGTACTTC
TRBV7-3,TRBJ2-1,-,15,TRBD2,CASSPTSGTYNEQFF,TGTGCCAGCAGCCCAACTAGCGGGACCTACAATGAGCAGTTCTTC
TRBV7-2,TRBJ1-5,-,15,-,CASSLLGPINQPQHF,TGTGCCAGCAGCTTATTAGGCCCGATCAATCAGCCCCAGCATTTT
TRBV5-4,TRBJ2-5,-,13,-,CASSLQGKETQYF,TGTGCCAGCAGCTTACAGGGTAAAGAGACCCAGTACTTC
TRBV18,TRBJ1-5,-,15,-,CASSPSPDSLSPQHF,TGTGCCAGCTCACCATCCCCGGACAGCCTCTCGCCCCAGCATTTT
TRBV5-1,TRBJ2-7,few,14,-,CASSLEDSSYEQYF,TGCGCCAGCAGCTTGGAGGACAGCTCCTACGAGCAGTACTTC
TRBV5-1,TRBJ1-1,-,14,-,CASSQGHPNTEAFF,TGCGCCAGCAGCCAGGGACACCCGAACACTGAAGCTTTCTTT
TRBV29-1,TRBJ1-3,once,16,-,CSVETLLAGRGNTIYF,TGCAGCGTTGAAACCCTCCTGGCAGGGAGGGGAAACACCATATATTTT
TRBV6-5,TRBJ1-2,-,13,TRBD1,CASSLGQSDGYTF,TGTGCCAGCAGCCTGGGACAGAGCGATGGCTACACCTTC
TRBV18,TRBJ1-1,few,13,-,CASSTDKNTEAFF,TGTGCCAGCTCAACGGATAAGAACACTGAAGCTTTCTTT
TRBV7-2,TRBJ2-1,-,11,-,CARGSYNEQFF,TGTGCCAGGGGATCCTACAATGAGCAGTTCTTC
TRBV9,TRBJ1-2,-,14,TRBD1,CASSLGTGVNGYTF,TGTGCCAGCAGCCTTGGGACAGGGGTGAATGGCTACACCTTC
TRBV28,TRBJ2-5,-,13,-,CASSFPGVWAQYF,TGTGCCAGCAGTTTCCCCGGAGTATGGGCCCAGTACTTC
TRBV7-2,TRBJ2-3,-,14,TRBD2,CASSLGLAIDTQYF,TGTGCCAGCAGCTTAGGACTAGCGATTGATACGCAGTATTTT
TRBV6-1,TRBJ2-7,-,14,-,CASSGPGRTYEQYF,TGTGCCAGCAGTGGACCGGGACGGACCTACGAGCAGTACTTC
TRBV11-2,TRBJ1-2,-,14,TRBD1,CASSHGQGARGYTF,TGTGCCAGCAGCCACGGACAGGGGGCAAGAGGCTACACCTTC